The sequence of this TCR beta chain was determined in a study of T cells in Graves' hyperthyroidism and ophthalmopathy. General study points: Among thyroid clonotypes expanded above 0.001, most also appeared in blood. Ophthalmopathy and stable hyperthyroidism were told apart by a 13 V-J model. Model-based prediction identified ophthalmopathy a median roughly 5.9 months prior to its onset.

TCR beta CDR3 regions were amplified from RNA. HTBI primers drove first-round RT-PCR of the TCR CDR3. MiXCR, applied by TCRdb to the multiplex PCR reads, yields one record per CDR3 protein. The data contain 550,000 to 700,000 distinct CDR3 sequences, approximately 44% of them singletons. Researchers barred patients who had uncontrolled infection, other autoimmune disease, pregnancy or lactation. V lost 2 bases, J lost 7 bases, and 10 bases stayed unmatched. The CDR3 contains 15 residues. CDR1 and CDR2 from the germline V gene are SGHVS and FQNEAQ. To note about this clonotype: The antigen remains unidentified.

V and J are TRBV7-8 and TRBJ2-7, with 8 bases fitting TRBD2. Sequenced sample: peripheral blood or thyroid tissue (not recorded which). The clonotype was recovered from an adult woman with Graves' disease, either hyperthyroidism or ophthalmopathy (not recorded which). DNA of the CDR3: TGTGCCAGCAGCTTACCCCGGGGGGGCATGAGGGAGCAGTACTTC. Translated: CASSLPRGGMREQYF.